This T cell receptor beta chain is drawn from a study of regulatory T cells in long-lasting Graves disease. Study information: Graves' patients diagnosed newly had used antithyroid drugs under 3 months.

Arm-PCR with iRepertoire HTBI primers amplified the CDR3 regions for these TCR beta libraries. TCRdb called the multiplex PCR reads again in MiXCR, with one record for every CDR3 protein. Here the sample spans about 620,000 distinct CDR3 sequences, roughly 15% being singletons. Noted time point: newly diagnosed GD, antithyroid drugs for less than 3 months. After RNA was extracted from PBMCs, the TCR library was made from it. CDR3 size: 16 residues. CDR1 and CDR2 from the germline V gene are SGHRS and YFSETQ. Separately, the same data were catalogued under a study of T cells in Graves' hyperthyroidism and ophthalmopathy. This second study says: With a duration under 2 months, the hyperthyroidism was newly diagnosed in patients aged 18 to 65. HTBI primers drove first-round RT-PCR of the TCR CDR3. Stable hyperthyroidism was separated from ophthalmopathy by a model based on 13 V-J features.

This TCR came from a woman between 25 and 40 years old with Graves disease. The chain couples TRBV5-1 to TRBJ2-3; 13 nucleotides align to TRBD2. The DNA end lines up better with TRBJ2-5; the J call may be wrong. The sample here was peripheral blood mononuclear cells (PBMCs), taken at new diagnosis, from a patient treated with antithyroid drugs. The CDR3 DNA sequence: TGCGCCAGCAGCAGATCCGGGACTAGCGGGGTGGAGACCCAGTACTTC. Its translation: CASSRSGTSGVETQYF.